The 25 T cell receptor beta chains in this list originate from one sample, sequenced in a study of technical replicates of blood from a few donors. TCRdb keeps only in-frame clones here, not all; method: immunoSEQ multiplex PCR. The data contain 84,000 or so clones, approximately 94% of them singletons. Sequenced: T cells isolated from PBMCs. These receptors all come from a human donor in good health.

The gene calls are TRBV15 and TRBJ1-1; a weak D match, TRBD1 (6 bases). CDR1 is LNHNV and CDR2 is YYDKDF in the germline V gene (reference sequence). This CDR3 spans 16 amino acids. V was shortened by 0 bases and J by 2 bases, with 13 bases between the two germline ends. Here the CDR3 DNA reads TGTGCCACCAGCAGAGAGAGGGGGAAAGTAAACACTGAAGCTTTCTTT. Protein: CATSRERGKVNTEAFF.

The chain is built from TRBV6-1 and TRBJ1-1; 10 bases align to TRBD1. The CDR3 is 13 amino acids. CDR1 and CDR2 (germline): MNHNS, SASEGT. After removal of 10 bases from V and 1 base from J, the junction contained 3 bases not matched to a gene. CDR3 sequence reads: CATRTGGNTEAFF. CDR3 DNA sequence: TGTGCCACCAGGACAGGGGGGAACACTGAAGCTTTCTTT.

This chain links TRBV6-5 with TRBJ1-2; D not resolved. The length of the CDR3 is 13 residues. Germline CDR1 is MNHEY and CDR2 is SVGAGI. Trimming removed 8 bases from V and 2 bases from J, with 12 bases in between. CDR3 region: CASGEAGNYGYTF. CDR3 DNA: TGTGCCAGCGGGGAGGCAGGCAACTATGGCTACACCTTC.

The CDR3 loop reads CASSFRDSYEQYF. The CDR3 DNA reads as TGCGCCAGCAGCTTTCGGGATTCCTACGAGCAGTACTTC. The chain links TRBV5-1 to TRBJ2-7, with a weak D call TRBD2 (5 bases). V gave up 2 bases and J gave up 1 base, with 7 bases separating them. The germline V gene encodes CDR1 SGHRS and CDR2 YFSETQ. CDR3 length: 13 amino acids.

The chain carries TRBV19 and TRBJ1-6, with 8 nucleotides matching TRBD1. The CDR3 totals 13 residues. With V trimmed by 6 bases and J by 9 bases, 4 bases remained unmatched. Per the germline V gene, CDR1 is LNHDA and CDR2 is SQIVND (reference sequence). The DNA for the CDR3 is TGTGCCAGTAGGGACAGGGAGGGTTCACCCCTCCACTTT. Translated: CASRDREGSPLHF.

This chain connects TRBV5-6 to TRBJ2-5; a possible D gene is TRBD2 (5 bases). Deletions cut 3 bases from V and 1 base from J, with 7 bases between. CDR3 length: 13 amino acids. CDR1 and CDR2 (germline): SGHDT, YYEEEE. CDR3 DNA sequence: TGTGCCAGCAGCTCACTAGTCCAAGAGACCCAGTACTTC. Encoded protein: CASSSLVQETQYF. The variable domain in full, with the rest retrieved from reference TRBV5-6 and TRBJ2-5, is DAGVTQSPTHLIKTRGQQVTLRCSPKSGHDTVSWYQQALGQGPQFIFQYYEEEERQRGNFPDRFSGHQFPNYSSELNVNALLLGDSALYLCASSSLVQETQYFGPGTRLLVL.

The table lists this clone with a count of one. The J gene is TRBJ1-4, the V gene TRBV28, with 9 bases aligning to TRBD1. Germline CDR1 reads MDHEN; CDR2 reads SYDVKM. Unmatched junction bases numbered 7, after V lost 7 bases and J lost 7 bases. This CDR3 is built from 14 residues. The CDR3 DNA sequence: TGTGCCAGCATAGGGACAGGGTTTCGTGAAAAACTGTTTTTT. It yields the protein CASIGTGFREKLFF.

The DNA of the CDR3 is TGTGCCAGCAGCATAGCACTAGTTTCGGCTTGCAATGAGCAGTTCTTC. Amino acid sequence: CASSIALVSACNEQFF. The chain couples TRBV11-3 to TRBJ2-1; perhaps TRBD2 as D (5 bases). The CDR3 consists of 16 residues. Trimming left V 5 bases short and J 6 bases short, with 20 bases between. Per germline, CDR1 SGHNT and CDR2 YENEEA.

The V call is TRBV9, the J call TRBJ2-2; D perhaps matches TRBD1 (6 bases). With 4 bases removed from V and 7 bases from J, the gap between germline ends came to 14 bases. Germline CDR1 SGDLS, CDR2 YYNGEE. There are 14 residues in the CDR3. As DNA, the CDR3 is TGTGCCAGCAGCCTTAGGGGGTTGGGCGGGGAGCTGTTTTTT. It yields the protein CASSLRGLGGELFF.

The chain employs TRBV4-1 and TRBJ2-7; 9 positions agree with TRBD1. Germline V gene lookup returns CDR1 MGHRA and CDR2 YSYEKL. The CDR3 sequence is 15 residues long. Trimming cost V 3 bases and J 3 bases; bases outside gene matches: 6. Here the CDR3 DNA reads TGCGCCAGCAGCCAGAGCCGGGACAGGGACTACGAGCAGTACTTC. Its protein product is CASSQSRDRDYEQYF.

V gene TRBV4-2 combines with J gene TRBJ2-2, with D possibly being TRBD2 (6 bases). Germline-derived CDR1 and CDR2 are LGHNA and YNFKEQ. V dropped 2 bases and J dropped 1 base, with 20 bases sitting between them. This CDR3 has 19 amino acids. The CDR3 is CASSQYPTSGVLNTGELFF. For the CDR3, the DNA is TGTGCCAGCAGCCAATACCCGACTAGTGGGGTCCTGAACACCGGGGAGCTGTTTTTT.

The V call is TRBV29-1, the J call TRBJ1-4; D may be TRBD1 (5 bases). The CDR3 is made up of 12 amino acids. Trimming pared 2 bases from V and 7 bases from J, leaving 8 bases between. Germline loops: CDR1 SQVTM, CDR2 ANQGSEA. The CDR3 protein is CSVEQGSEKLFF. The DNA of the CDR3 is TGCAGCGTTGAACAGGGTTCTGAAAAACTGTTTTTT.

This chain links TRBV5-1 with TRBJ1-1; 7 bases line up with TRBD1. CDR3 size: 16 residues. Germline V gene lookup returns CDR1 SGHRS and CDR2 YFSETQ. Losses at the gene ends were 2 bases for V and 3 bases for J; bases not matched to a gene: 10. Written as DNA, the CDR3 is TGCGCCAGCAGCTTCCGCTGGACAGGAGAGGACACTGAAGCTTTCTTT. This codes for CASSFRWTGEDTEAFF.

V gene TRBV19 combines with J gene TRBJ2-3; D is possibly TRBD2 (5 bases). V shed 9 bases and J shed 6 bases, with 19 bases lying between them. The CDR3 loop spans 14 amino acids. CDR1 and CDR2 (germline): LNHDA, SQIVND (reference sequence). CDR3 DNA sequence: TGTGCCAGCGGAGGTGTGGCGCCGACGGATACGCAGTATTTT. Protein product: CASGGVAPTDTQYF.

The rearrangement uses TRBV9 and TRBJ2-1; D ambiguous. CDR1 SGDLS and CDR2 YYNGEE come from the germline V gene. V was trimmed by 0 bases and J by 6 bases, leaving 7 bases between them. The CDR3 sequence is 13 residues long. The CDR3 DNA reads TGTGCCAGCAGCGTAGCCGAGCCCAATGAGCAGTTCTTC. Translation gives CASSVAEPNEQFF. The full variable domain, in which reference TRBV9 and TRBJ2-1 provide the parts outside the CDR3, is DSGVTQTPKHLITATGQRVTLRCSPRSGDLSVYWYQQSLDQGLQFLIQYYNGEERAKGNILERFSAQQFPDLHSELNLSSLELGDSALYFCASSVAEPNEQFFGPGTRLTVL.

This clone was counted between two and nine times. The V call is TRBV28, the J call TRBJ1-1, with a possible D match to TRBD1 (5 bases). Germline CDR1 and CDR2: MDHEN and SYDVKM. V lost 6 bases to trimming and J lost 5 bases, with 10 bases between them. CDR3 length equals 12 residues. Written as DNA, the CDR3 is TGTGCCAGCAGAGTCCGACAGACTGAAGCTTTCTTT. Its translation is CASRVRQTEAFF.

The chain couples TRBV19 to TRBJ2-5, with 10 positions matching TRBD1. CDR1 and CDR2 from the germline V gene are LNHDA and SQIVND (reference sequence). The CDR3 has 16 residues. V lost 1 base, J lost 5 bases, and 7 bases stayed unmatched. The CDR3 DNA follows: TGTGCCAGTAGTATAGTGGGACAGGGGTTGTATGAGACCCAGTACTTC. It is translated as CASSIVGQGLYETQYF.

The chain joins TRBV10-3 to TRBJ1-1, with 8 bases that match TRBD1. With V trimmed by 6 bases and J by 8 bases, 8 bases remained unmatched. Germline V gene data show CDR1 as ENHRY and CDR2 as SYGVKD. The CDR3 totals 13 residues. The CDR3 region has the DNA TGTGCCATCAGCAAAGAACGGGACAGGGAAGCTTTCTTT. It encodes CAISKERDREAFF.

The chain has TRBV7-6 and TRBJ2-2, with a possible D match to TRBD1 (7 bases). Between the trimmed V and J ends, which lost 6 bases and 0 bases, there was a span of 11 bases. This CDR3 spans 15 amino acids. The germline gives CDR1 SGHVS, CDR2 FNYEAQ. The CDR3: CASREGAANTGELFF. In DNA form, the CDR3 reads TGTGCCAGCAGGGAGGGGGCCGCGAACACCGGGGAGCTGTTTTTT.

The V call is TRBV2, the J call TRBJ2-7; 8 nucleotides agree with TRBD2. V lost 1 base to trimming and J lost 3 bases; unmatched junction nucleotides: 11. Germline V gene data show CDR1 as SNHLY and CDR2 as FYNNEI. The CDR3 has 17 residues. The CDR3 reads CASSEGFSGLEFYEQYF. In DNA form, the CDR3 reads TGTGCCAGCAGTGAAGGGTTCTCGGGACTAGAGTTCTACGAGCAGTACTTC.

The V gene is TRBV27, the J gene TRBJ1-2, with 7 bases fitting TRBD1. CDR3 length equals 14 residues. The V and J ends lost 4 bases and 4 bases, in that order; junction bases with no gene match: 6. Germline CDR1 and CDR2: MNHEY and SMNVEV (reference sequence). Here the CDR3 DNA reads TGTGCCAGCAGTTCGGACAGGTCGACCTATGGCTACACCTTC. Translated, it gives CASSSDRSTYGYTF.

This chain joins TRBV21-1 and TRBJ2-3; TRBD2 is taken as the D call from the table, unchecked against the DNA. TRBV21-1 is classified as a pseudogene. The CDR3 has 16 residues. Written as DNA, the CDR3 is TGTGCCAGCAGCAGAGAGACCCTCCGGGTTACAGATACGCAGTATTTT. This sequence encodes CASSRETLRVTDTQYF.

The CDR3, as DNA: TGTGCCAGCAGCCAAGTCGGAGCGGGGGGGGTTGCAGATACGCAGTATTTT. It yields the protein CASSQVGAGGVADTQYF. This sequence joins TRBV4-2 and TRBJ2-3; 10 bases are shared with TRBD2. The CDR3 has 17 residues. The germline V gene has CDR1 LGHNA and CDR2 YNFKEQ. V was clipped by 1 base and J by 4 bases; unmatched bases: 8.

The V gene is TRBV7-6, the J gene TRBJ1-1; D is ambiguous. CDR1 and CDR2 (germline): SGHVS, FNYEAQ. The CDR3 contains 13 residues. Trimming pared 1 base from V and 1 base from J, leaving 4 bases between. CDR3 in DNA: TGTGCCAGCAGCTTAGGTAAGAACACTGAAGCTTTCTTT. Encoded protein: CASSLGKNTEAFF.

The chain joins TRBV29-1 to TRBJ2-5; D is possibly TRBD2 (5 bases). The CDR3 is 12 amino acids. Per the germline V gene, CDR1 is SQVTM and CDR2 is ANQGSEA. Trimming removed 3 bases at V and 4 bases at J, with 9 bases between. CDR3 protein: CSVDLGRETQYF. CDR3 in DNA: TGCAGCGTTGATCTAGGGAGAGAGACCCAGTACTTC. Supplemented by reference TRBV29-1 and TRBJ2-5, the full variable domain reads SAVISQKPSRDICQRGTSLTIQCQVDSQVTMMFWYRQQPGQSLTLIATANQGSEATYESGFVIDKFPISRPNLTFSTLTVSNMSPEDSSIYLCSVDLGRETQYFGPGTRLLVL.